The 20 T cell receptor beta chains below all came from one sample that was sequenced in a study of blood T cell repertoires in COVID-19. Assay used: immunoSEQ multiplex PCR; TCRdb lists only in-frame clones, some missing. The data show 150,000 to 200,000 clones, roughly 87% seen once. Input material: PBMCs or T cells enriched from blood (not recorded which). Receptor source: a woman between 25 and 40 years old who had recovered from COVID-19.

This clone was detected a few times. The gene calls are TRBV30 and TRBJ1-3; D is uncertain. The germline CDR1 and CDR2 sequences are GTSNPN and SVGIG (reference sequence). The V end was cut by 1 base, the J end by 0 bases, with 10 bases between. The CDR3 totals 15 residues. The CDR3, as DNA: TGTGCCTGGAGTGACAAAGTATTCTCTGGAAACACCATATATTTT. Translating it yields CAWSDKVFSGNTIYF.

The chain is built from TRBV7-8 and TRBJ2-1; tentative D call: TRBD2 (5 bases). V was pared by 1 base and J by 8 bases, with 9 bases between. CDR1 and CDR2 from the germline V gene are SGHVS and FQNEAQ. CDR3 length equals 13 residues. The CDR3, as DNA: TGTGCCAGCAGCTTAGACGCGGGTGATGAGCAGTTCTTC. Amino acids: CASSLDAGDEQFF.

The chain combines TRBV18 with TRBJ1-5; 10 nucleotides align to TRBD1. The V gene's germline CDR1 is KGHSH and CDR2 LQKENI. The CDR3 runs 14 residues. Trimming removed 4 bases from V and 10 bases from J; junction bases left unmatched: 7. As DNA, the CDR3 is TGTGCCAGCTCACTAGACAGGGGGCGGTCCCCCCAGCATTTT. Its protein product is CASSLDRGRSPQHF.

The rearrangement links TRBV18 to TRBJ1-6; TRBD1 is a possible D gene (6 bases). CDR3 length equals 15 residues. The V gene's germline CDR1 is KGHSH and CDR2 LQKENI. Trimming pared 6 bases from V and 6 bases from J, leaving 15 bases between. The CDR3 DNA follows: TGTGCCAGCTCCCCCAGGGGTTTAGGTAATTCACCCCTCCACTTT. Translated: CASSPRGLGNSPLHF.

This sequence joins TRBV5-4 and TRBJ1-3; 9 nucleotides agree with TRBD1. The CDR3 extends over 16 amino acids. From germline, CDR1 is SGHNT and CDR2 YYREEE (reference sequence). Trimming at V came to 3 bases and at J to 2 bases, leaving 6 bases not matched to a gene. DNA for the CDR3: TGTGCCAGCAGCTCTGGGACAGGGAACCCTGGAAACACCATATATTTT. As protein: CASSSGTGNPGNTIYF.

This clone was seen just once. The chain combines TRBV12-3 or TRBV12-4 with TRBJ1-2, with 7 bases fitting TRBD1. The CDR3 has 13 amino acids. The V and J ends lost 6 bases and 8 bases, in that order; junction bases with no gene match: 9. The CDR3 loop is CASSPYRGGGYTF. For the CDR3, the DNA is TGTGCCAGCAGCCCCTACAGGGGCGGGGGCTACACCTTC.

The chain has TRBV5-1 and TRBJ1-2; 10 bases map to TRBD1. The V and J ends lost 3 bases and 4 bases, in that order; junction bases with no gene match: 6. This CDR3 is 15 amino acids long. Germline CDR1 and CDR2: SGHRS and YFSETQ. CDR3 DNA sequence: TGCGCCAGCAGCTCCGCCGGGACAGGGGTCTATGGCTACACCTTC. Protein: CASSSAGTGVYGYTF.

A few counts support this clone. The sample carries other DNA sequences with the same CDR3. The CDR3, as DNA: TGTGCCAGCAGCCAAGGCCAGGGAGGGCAGCCCCAGCATTTT. Protein sequence: CASSQGQGGQPQHF. This rearrangement joins TRBV4-2 to TRBJ1-5, with TRBD1 as a possible D gene (5 bases). This CDR3 has 14 amino acids. Germline CDR1 is LGHNA and CDR2 is YNFKEQ. V was clipped by 1 base and J by 7 bases, with 11 bases between them.

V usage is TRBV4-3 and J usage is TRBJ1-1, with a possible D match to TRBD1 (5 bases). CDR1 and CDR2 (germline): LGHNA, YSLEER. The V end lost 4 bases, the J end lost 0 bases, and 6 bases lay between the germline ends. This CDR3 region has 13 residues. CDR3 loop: CASSPTVNTEAFF. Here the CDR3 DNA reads TGCGCCAGCAGCCCGACAGTGAACACTGAAGCTTTCTTT.

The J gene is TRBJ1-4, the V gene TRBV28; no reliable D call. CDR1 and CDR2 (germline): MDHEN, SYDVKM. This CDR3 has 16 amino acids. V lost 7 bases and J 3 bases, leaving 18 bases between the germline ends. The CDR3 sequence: CASTLGGIFPNEKLFF. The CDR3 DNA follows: TGTGCCAGCACCTTGGGAGGGATTTTCCCTAATGAAAAACTGTTTTTT.

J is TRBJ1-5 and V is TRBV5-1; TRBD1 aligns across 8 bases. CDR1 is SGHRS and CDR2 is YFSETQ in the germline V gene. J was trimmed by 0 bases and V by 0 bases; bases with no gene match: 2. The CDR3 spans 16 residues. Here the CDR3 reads CASSLDGTGSNQPQHF. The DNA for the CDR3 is TGCGCCAGCAGCTTGGACGGGACAGGTAGCAATCAGCCCCAGCATTTT.

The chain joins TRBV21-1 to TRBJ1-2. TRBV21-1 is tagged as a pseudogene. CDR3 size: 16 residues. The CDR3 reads CASSKALGGRNYGYTF. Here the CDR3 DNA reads TGTGCCAGCAGCAAAGCGCTCGGGGGGAGGAACTATGGCTACACCTTC.

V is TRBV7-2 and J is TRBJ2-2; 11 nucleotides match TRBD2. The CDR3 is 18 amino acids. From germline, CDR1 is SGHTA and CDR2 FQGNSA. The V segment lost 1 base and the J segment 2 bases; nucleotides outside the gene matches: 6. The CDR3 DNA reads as TGTGCCAGCAGCTTAGAGATCCTAGCGGGAGGAAACACCGGGGAGCTGTTTTTT. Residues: CASSLEILAGGNTGELFF.

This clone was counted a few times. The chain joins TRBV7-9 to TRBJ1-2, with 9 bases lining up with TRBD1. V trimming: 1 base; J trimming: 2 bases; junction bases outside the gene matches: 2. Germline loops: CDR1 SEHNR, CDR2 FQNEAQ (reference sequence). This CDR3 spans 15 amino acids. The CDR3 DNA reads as TGTGCCAGCAGCTTAGGACAGGGGGGGAACTATGGCTACACCTTC. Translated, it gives CASSLGQGGNYGYTF. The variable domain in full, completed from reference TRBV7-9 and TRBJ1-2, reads DTGVSQNPRHKITKRGQNVTFRCDPISEHNRLYWYRQTLGQGPEFLTYFQNEAQLEKSRLLSDRFSAERPKGSFSTLEIQRTEQGDSAMYLCASSLGQGGNYGYTFGSGTRLTVV.

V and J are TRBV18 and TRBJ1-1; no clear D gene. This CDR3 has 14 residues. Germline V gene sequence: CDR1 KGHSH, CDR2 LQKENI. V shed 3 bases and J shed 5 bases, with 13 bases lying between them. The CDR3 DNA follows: TGTGCCAGCTCACCGAGAGGTTTGTCGACTGAAGCTTTCTTT. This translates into CASSPRGLSTEAFF.

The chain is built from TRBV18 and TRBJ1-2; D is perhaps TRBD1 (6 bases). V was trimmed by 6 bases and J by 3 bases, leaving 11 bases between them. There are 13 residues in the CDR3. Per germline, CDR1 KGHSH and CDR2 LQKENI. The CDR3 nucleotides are TGTGCCAGCTCTTCAGGGGCGGACTATGGCTACACCTTC. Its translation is CASSSGADYGYTF.

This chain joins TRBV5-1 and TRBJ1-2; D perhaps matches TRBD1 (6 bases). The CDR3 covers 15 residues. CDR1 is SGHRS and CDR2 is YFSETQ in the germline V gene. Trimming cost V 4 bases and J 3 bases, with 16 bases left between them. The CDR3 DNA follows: TGCGCCAGCAGCCTCCTGGGGGCCAGGGACTATGGCTACACCTTC. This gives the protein CASSLLGARDYGYTF.

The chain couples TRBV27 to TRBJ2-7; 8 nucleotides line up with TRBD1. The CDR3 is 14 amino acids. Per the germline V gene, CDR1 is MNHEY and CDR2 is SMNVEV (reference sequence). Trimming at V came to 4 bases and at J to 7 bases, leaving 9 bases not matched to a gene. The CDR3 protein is CASSSSWTGQEQYF. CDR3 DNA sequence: TGTGCCAGCAGTTCCTCTTGGACAGGGCAGGAGCAGTACTTC.

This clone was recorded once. CDR3 coding DNA: TGCGCCAGCAGCTTGGTCGGTTTTGGTGAAAAACTGTTTTTT. This codes for CASSLVGFGEKLFF. The chain links TRBV5-1 to TRBJ1-4; D is unresolved. Trimming left V 0 bases short and J 7 bases short, with 10 bases between. The CDR3 loop spans 14 amino acids. Germline CDR1 SGHRS, CDR2 YFSETQ.

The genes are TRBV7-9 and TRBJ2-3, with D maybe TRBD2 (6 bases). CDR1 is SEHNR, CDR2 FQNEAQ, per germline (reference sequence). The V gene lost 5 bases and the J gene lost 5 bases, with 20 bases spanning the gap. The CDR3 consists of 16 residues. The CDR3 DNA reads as TGTGCCAGCAGCCCGTGGGACTCACCTCGAGAAGATACGCAGTATTTT. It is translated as CASSPWDSPREDTQYF.